This TCR beta chain was profiled in a study of blood T cells in healthy people across ages. This clonotype was seen at least ten times. Sample-barcoded 5' priming and a J-beta primer mix drove a second PCR of roughly 6 to 12 cycles. MiXCR, run by TCRdb on the 5' RACE reads, gives a single entry per CDR3 protein. This sample carries about 1.7 million distinct CDR3 sequences, 28% of them seen once, and the ten largest clones take about 8%. The CDR3 totals 16 residues. Trimming took off 2 bases at V and 4 bases at J, with 17 bases between the two ends. Germline values: CDR1 SGHRS, CDR2 YFSETQ. The sequence derives from a woman aged 25-40 years in good health. The chain employs TRBV5-1 and TRBJ2-3, with D perhaps given as TRBD1 or TRBD2 (6 bases each). The sample comprised blood. CDR3 sequence (DNA): TGCGCCAGCAGCTTAGAGGTGACTAGGGGGGCAGATACGCAGTATTTT. Translated, it gives CASSLEVTRGADTQYF.